One T cell receptor (beta chain) is described in this entry. This entry comes from a study of response to subunit inactivated influenza vaccine. Trimming removed 3 bases from V and 5 bases from J, with 13 bases in between. CDR1 and CDR2 (germline): MDHEN, SYDVKM. The CDR3 runs to 14 residues. In TCRdb, the RT-PCR reads were re-called with MiXCR into one record per CDR3 protein. The table lists more than 500,000 distinct CDR3 sequences, approximately 10% of them singletons, with approximately 9.9% in the top ten. The same sample was also used in a study of T cells expressing NK-cell markers. That report adds: The authors generated TCR beta cDNA through 5'RACE template switching with UMIs.

The source of this sequence is a man aged 50-60 years who received an inactivated influenza vaccine. The material sequenced was PBMCs from blood, taken on the day of vaccination. This chain joins TRBV28 and TRBJ2-5, with D perhaps matching TRBD2 (6 bases). The CDR3 here is CASSFPAGRETQYF. The CDR3 DNA sequence: TGTGCCAGCAGTTTCCCCGCGGGACGGGAGACCCAGTACTTC. Full variable domain (rest looked up from reference TRBV28 and TRBJ2-5): DVKVTQSSRYLVKRTGEKVFLECVQDMDHENMFWYRQDPGLGLRLIYFSYDVKMKEKGDIPEGYSVSREKKERFSLILESASTNQTSMYLCASSFPAGRETQYFGPGTRLLVL.